The clone carrying this T cell receptor beta chain was recorded at least ten times. The antigen is not known. Unique molecular identifiers were carried by the TCR beta cDNA libraries. TCRdb reprocessed the PCR reads with MiXCR, giving one entry per CDR3 protein. The repertoire holds 170,000 or so distinct CDR3 sequences, with 30% as singletons. The sample comes from a study of post-analysis software for immune sequencing data. The CDR3 runs to 13 residues. The V end was cut by 6 bases, the J end by 4 bases, with 12 bases between. The germline gives CDR1 MNHEY, CDR2 SVGAGI. Study-wide results and limits: The five TRBV segments detected at higher frequency in patients than in controls included TRBV5-6, TRBV5-1 and TRBV20-1.

The sequencing input was blood. The chain joins TRBV6-5 to TRBJ1-2; D might be TRBD1 (5 bases). The source is a girl between 10 and 17 years old with multiple sclerosis. The CDR3 protein is CASRRGELYGYTF. The CDR3 coding sequence is TGTGCCAGCAGGAGGGGCGAGCTCTATGGCTACACCTTC.